What follows is one T cell receptor (beta chain) and its context. This clonotype was counted ten times or more. Its antigen remains undetermined. Within one base of it there is no much larger clone, and no base qualities were kept. V loses 4 bases of germline sequence and J loses 1 base, and the interval between the two ends is 18 bases. CDR3 length: 16 amino acids, cysteine to phenylalanine. Only CDR3 DNA remains: 48 bases, in frame from the first base. Via the germline V gene (reference sequence), CDR1 is DFQATT and CDR2 SNEGSKA. The data derive from a study of regulatory T cells in long-lasting Graves disease (dated by TCRdb to the early 2020s). Looking at the study overall: Patients with newly diagnosed Graves' disease had been on antithyroid drugs for under 3 months. Peripheral blood TCR sequencing and RNA sequencing compared persistent Graves' disease patients with newly diagnosed Graves' disease patients. The study was registered as a clinical trial and conducted in China. A total of around 33 samples were covered by TCR sequencing, comprising approximately 13 persistent and around 20 newly diagnosed Graves' disease patients.

Overall study results and their limits: Only peripheral blood was studied, because thyroid tissue, the primary lesion, was inaccessible. Lower TCR Shannon entropy and fewer highly expanded clones were observed in persistent Graves' disease patients than in newly diagnosed patients, which suggested clonal expansion. TRBV28, TRBJ1-2 and TRBJ2-5 were preferentially used in persistent disease, while TRBV20-1 and TRBJ2-1 were favored in newly diagnosed disease. Only the TCR beta chain was sequenced and analyzed. A larger number of public clonotypes was shared among persistent patients (approximately 3,000) than among newly diagnosed patients (around 870). As a limitation, the authors acknowledged that the small sample size may reduce accuracy.

Per the publication, the time point label means: newly diagnosed GD, antithyroid drugs for less than 3 months. For both TCR sequencing and RNA sequencing, RNA was extracted from PBMCs using TRIzol. The diagnosis of Graves' disease was made according to American Thyroid Association guidelines. Recruitment of patients was carried out at an endocrinology department in Xi'an, China. Each patient gave about 8.1 milliliters of peripheral blood, collected in an EDTA anticoagulant tube. Ficoll Paque Plus density gradient separation was used to isolate PBMCs, and no additional T cell sorting was done. An Agilent 2100 Bioanalyzer and agarose gel were used to assess RNA quality, and a NanoDrop 2000 was used to measure RNA concentration. The library was produced with multiplex PCR. The sequencing machine was an Illumina HiSeq 4000. CDR3 regions were amplified by Arm-PCR with iRepertoire HTBI primers to construct TCR beta libraries. Before sequencing, the PCR products went through gel purification. As for the original processing: Across samples, 62 TRBV and 13 to 15 TRBJ segments were identified and used for gene usage analysis of CDR3 amino acid clonotypes. COPE and FqMerger were used to merge filtered high-quality paired reads into contigs. BLAST was used to align contigs to the IMGT TRBV, TRBD and TRBJ reference genes, and CDR3 was defined following IMGT. Clonotypes above 0.1% frequency were classified as highly expanded clones. Shannon entropy was used to measure repertoire diversity, and the Gini coefficient was used to measure V-J evenness. Public clonotypes were defined as clonotypes shared by more than one individual. TCRdb trimmed the raw reads at Q25, called clones with MiXCR and kept productive beta chains. Identical CDR3 protein sequences are pooled into one entry, listed with their most common genes and DNA. These V and J calls derive from TCRdb rather than the authors' analysis. The sample data list roughly 430,000 distinct CDR3 sequences, and over 15% of these were observed just once. The ten biggest clones cover approximately 11% of the sample.

These data were also filed under a second study, of T cells in Graves' hyperthyroidism and ophthalmopathy. The second study's paper adds: Graves' hyperthyroidism was defined as stable when no progression to ophthalmopathy occurred over 18 months of follow-up. The hyperthyroidism patients were between 18 and 65 years old and newly diagnosed, with a disease duration of less than 2 months. Patients with uncontrolled infections, other autoimmune diseases, pregnancy or lactation were excluded. Clinical symptoms, serum thyroxine and TRAb, thyroid ultrasound, and orbital computed tomography formed the basis for the diagnoses. A first-round RT-PCR of the TCR CDR3 used the HTBI primer set with the Qiagen OneStep RT-PCR kit. Blood samples also contained most of the expanded thyroid clonotypes (frequency above 0.001), which suggests that blood repertoires may reflect thyroid immune responses. Ophthalmopathy was separated from stable hyperthyroidism by a 13 V-J signature model, with over 85% sensitivity and 81% to 82% specificity obtained in cross-validation and 80%/75% obtained in testing. During validation, the model predicted progression to ophthalmopathy a median of approximately six months ahead of onset, with just under 71% sensitivity and roughly 72% specificity. A discovery cohort of about 100 patients, about 43 with Graves' ophthalmopathy and fewer than 65 with stable Graves' hyperthyroidism, was used to find distinguishing TCR V-J signatures. An independent validation cohort of fewer than 20 hyperthyroidism patients and 17 patients who later progressed to ophthalmopathy tested prospective prediction of ophthalmopathy. The 100 discovery patients were randomly divided into training and test sets at a 7:3 ratio. In several Graves' hyperthyroidism patients, the study also compared T-cell repertoires from thyroid tissue with T-cell repertoires from blood. After sampling, hyperthyroidism patients received methimazole starting at 30 mg daily, and ophthalmopathy patients received high-dose intravenous methylprednisolone. The libraries were constructed in a second round of multiplex PCR and then size-selected and purified. Libraries were sequenced paired-end with 100 bp reads on an Illumina HiSeq2000. SOAPnuke was used to process the raw data, throwing out any read that contained adapters or uncalled bases, had a mean Phred below 15, or lacked an exact constant-primer or identifier match. High-quality paired reads were merged using COPE v1.2.5, and each unique nucleotide sequence was defined as a clonotype. Clonotypes were aligned to IMGT TRBV, TRBD and TRBJ reference segments using MiTCR v1.1. Only V-J combinations with frequency above 0.0001, covering 99.2% of repertoires, were analysed. The TCS score was defined as the ratio of F50 (clonal expansion) to E x V (chaos), calculated using BLOSUM62-based TCRdist between CDR3 peptides within each V-J. Welch's t-statistics and random forest reduced fewer than 550 V-J features to about 12, which were used in a naive Bayes classifier (R e1071). No statistical method was used to set the sample size in advance, and investigators knew the group allocation. The paper describes TCR Vbeta CDR3 sequencing of 120 to 150 peripheral blood samples, made up of about 41 ophthalmopathy patients, around 78 hyperthyroidism patients and roughly 17 progressor patients.

This receptor was obtained from a woman in her thirties with Graves disease. Donor details come from another sample of the same person, matched by shared clones. Material: peripheral blood mononuclear cells (PBMCs), obtained at new diagnosis, from a patient treated with antithyroid drugs. The rearrangement joined TRBV20-1 to TRBJ2-3; the D region possibly corresponds to TRBD1 (6 bases align). The DNA sequence follows: TGCAGTGCTAATGACTATACCAGGGGAGGCACAGATACGCAGTATTTT. Translation gives CSANDYTRGGTDTQYF.